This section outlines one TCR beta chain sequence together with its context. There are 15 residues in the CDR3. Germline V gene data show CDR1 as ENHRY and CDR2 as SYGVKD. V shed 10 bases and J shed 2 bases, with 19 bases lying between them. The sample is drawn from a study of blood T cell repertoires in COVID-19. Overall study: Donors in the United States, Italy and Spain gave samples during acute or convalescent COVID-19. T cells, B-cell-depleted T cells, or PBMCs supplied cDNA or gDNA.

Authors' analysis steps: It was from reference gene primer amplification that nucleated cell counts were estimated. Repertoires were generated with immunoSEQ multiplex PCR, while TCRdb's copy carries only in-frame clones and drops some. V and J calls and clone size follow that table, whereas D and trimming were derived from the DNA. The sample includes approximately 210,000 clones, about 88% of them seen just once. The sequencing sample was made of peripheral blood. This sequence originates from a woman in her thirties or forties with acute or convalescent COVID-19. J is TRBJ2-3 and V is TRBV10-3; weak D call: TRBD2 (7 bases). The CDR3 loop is CATSTMGGPTDTQYF. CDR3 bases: TGTGCCACCTCGACAATGGGGGGGCCCACAGATACGCAGTATTTT.